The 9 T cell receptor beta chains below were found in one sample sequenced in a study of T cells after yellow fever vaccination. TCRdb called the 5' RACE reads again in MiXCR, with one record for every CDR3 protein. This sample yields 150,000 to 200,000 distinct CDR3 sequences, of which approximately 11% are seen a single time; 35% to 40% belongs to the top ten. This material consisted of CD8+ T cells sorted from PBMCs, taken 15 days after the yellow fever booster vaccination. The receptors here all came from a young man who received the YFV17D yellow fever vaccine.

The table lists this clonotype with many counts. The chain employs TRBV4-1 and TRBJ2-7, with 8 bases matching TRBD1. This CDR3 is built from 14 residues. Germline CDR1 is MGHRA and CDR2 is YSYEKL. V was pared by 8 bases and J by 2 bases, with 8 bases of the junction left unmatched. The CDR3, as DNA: TGCGCCAGCTCAACAGGGGGGACGGCCTACGAGCAGTACTTC. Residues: CASSTGGTAYEQYF.

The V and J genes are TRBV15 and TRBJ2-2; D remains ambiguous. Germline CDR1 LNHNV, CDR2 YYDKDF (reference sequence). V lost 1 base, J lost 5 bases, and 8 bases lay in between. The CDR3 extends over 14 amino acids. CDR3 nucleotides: TGTGCCACCAGCAGAGCCAGCCTTACCGGGGAGCTGTTTTTT. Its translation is CATSRASLTGELFF.

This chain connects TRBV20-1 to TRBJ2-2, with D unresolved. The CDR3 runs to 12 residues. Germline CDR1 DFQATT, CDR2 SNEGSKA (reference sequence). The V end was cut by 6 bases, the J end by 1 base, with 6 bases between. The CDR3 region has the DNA TGCAGTGCCCCTCGGAACACCGGGGAGCTGTTTTTT. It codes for CSAPRNTGELFF.

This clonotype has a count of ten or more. The CDR3 DNA sequence: TGTGCCAGCAGTTCAGGGGGCGAGGAGACCCAGTACTTC. Translating it yields CASSSGGEETQYF. This chain joins TRBV6-1 and TRBJ2-5, with 8 bases matching TRBD1. The V gene end was trimmed by 5 bases and the J gene end by 5 bases; junction bases not matched to a gene: 4. Germline V lookup: CDR1 MNHNS, CDR2 SASEGT. The CDR3 has 13 residues.

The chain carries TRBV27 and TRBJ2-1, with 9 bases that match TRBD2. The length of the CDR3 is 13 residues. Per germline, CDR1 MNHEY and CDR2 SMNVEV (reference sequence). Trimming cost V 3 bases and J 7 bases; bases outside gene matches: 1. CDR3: CASSFAGGNEQFF. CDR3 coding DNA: TGTGCCAGCAGTTTCGCGGGGGGGAATGAGCAGTTCTTC.

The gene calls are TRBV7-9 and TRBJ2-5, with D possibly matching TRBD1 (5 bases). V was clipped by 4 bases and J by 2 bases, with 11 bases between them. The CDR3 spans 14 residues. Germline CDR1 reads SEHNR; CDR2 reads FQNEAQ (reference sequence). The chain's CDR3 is CASSSQDLQETQYF. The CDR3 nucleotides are TGTGCCAGCAGCTCACAGGATCTACAAGAGACCCAGTACTTC.

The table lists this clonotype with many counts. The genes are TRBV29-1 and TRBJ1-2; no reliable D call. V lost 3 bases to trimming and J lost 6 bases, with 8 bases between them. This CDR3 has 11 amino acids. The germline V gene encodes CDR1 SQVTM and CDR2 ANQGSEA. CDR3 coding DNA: TGCAGCGTTGACAGGCTGGATGGCTACACCTTC. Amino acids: CSVDRLDGYTF. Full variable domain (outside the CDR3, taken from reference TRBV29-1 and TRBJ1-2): SAVISQKPSRDICQRGTSLTIQCQVDSQVTMMFWYRQQPGQSLTLIATANQGSEATYESGFVIDKFPISRPNLTFSTLTVSNMSPEDSSIYLCSVDRLDGYTFGSGTRLTVV.

The DNA for the CDR3 is TGTGCCAGCACTCGAAGTGCGGACTACCTTGGCCCCCAGCATTTT. This translates into CASTRSADYLGPQHF. The chain carries TRBV6-1 and TRBJ1-5, with D uncertain. V was trimmed by 7 bases and J by 10 bases, leaving 23 bases between them. In germline, CDR1 is MNHNS, CDR2 SASEGT. The CDR3 covers 15 residues.

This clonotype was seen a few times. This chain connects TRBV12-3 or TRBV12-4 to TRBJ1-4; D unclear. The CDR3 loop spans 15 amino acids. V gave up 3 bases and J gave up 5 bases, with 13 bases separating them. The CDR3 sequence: CASSFETPGNEKLFF. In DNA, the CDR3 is TGTGCCAGCAGTTTCGAGACACCGGGAAATGAAAAACTGTTTTTT.